What follows is one T cell receptor beta chain and its context. The antigen is unknown. With 3 bases clipped from V and 2 bases from J, the junction kept 2 bases outside the gene matches. CDR1 and CDR2 (germline): LNHDA, SQIVND (reference sequence). This CDR3 spans 15 amino acids. The study ran its PCR with 60 Vbeta and 13 Jbeta primers. The assay was immunoSEQ multiplex PCR, and TCRdb's table has in-frame clones only and misses some. This table has about 110,000 clones, about three quarters appearing once. The data were obtained in a study of cytomegalovirus exposure and HLA in healthy donors. Overall study findings and caveats: Confirmation in vitro established that a few CMV-associated chains were specific for CMV antigens. It was only CMV serostatus that was available as immune exposure information.

The gene calls are TRBV19 and TRBJ2-7; 12 bases match TRBD2. This sequence was found in a woman between 55 and 75 years old in good health and CMV-seropositive. Sequencing input: PBMCs. The CDR3 loop is CASSIGLAGTYEQYF. As DNA, the CDR3 is TGTGCCAGTAGTATCGGACTAGCGGGGACCTACGAGCAGTACTTC.